This T cell receptor (beta chain) came from a study of T cells in localized non-small cell lung cancer. Turning to this clone: The antigen is unknown.

Findings of the study overall: Uninvolved adjacent lung had more T cell clonality than any other tissue, topping tumor.

This CDR3 has 14 amino acids. V was trimmed by 5 bases and J by 6 bases, leaving 17 bases between them. Germline V lookup: CDR1 SGHNT, CDR2 YENEEA. TCRdb's table, derived via immunoSEQ multiplex PCR, lists solely in-frame clones and lacks some. The table has nearly 4,500 clones, under 25% seen once. The material sequenced was lung tumor tissue, taken before any cancer treatment. J is TRBJ2-7 and V is TRBV11-3, with a tentative D call TRBD2 (6 bases). This TCR came from a female donor of 60 years or more with stage I lung adenocarcinoma. The CDR3 DNA sequence: TGTGCCAGCAGCAAGAGGGGCGGGGTATCCGAGCAGTACTTC. Translation: CASSKRGGVSEQYF.